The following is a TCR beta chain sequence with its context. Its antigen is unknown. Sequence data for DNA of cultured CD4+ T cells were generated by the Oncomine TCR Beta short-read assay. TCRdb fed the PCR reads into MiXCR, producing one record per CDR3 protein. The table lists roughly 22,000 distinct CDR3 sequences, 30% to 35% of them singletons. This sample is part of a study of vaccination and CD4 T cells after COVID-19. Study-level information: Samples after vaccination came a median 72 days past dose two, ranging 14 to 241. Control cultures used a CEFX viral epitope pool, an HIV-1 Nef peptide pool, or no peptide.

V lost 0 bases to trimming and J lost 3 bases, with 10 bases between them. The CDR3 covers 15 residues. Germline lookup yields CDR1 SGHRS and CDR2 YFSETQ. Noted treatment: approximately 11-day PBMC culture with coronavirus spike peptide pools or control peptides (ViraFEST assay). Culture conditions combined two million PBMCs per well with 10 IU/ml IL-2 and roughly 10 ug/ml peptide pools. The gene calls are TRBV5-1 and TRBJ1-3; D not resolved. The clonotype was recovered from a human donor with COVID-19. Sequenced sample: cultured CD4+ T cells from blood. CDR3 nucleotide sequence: TGCGCCAGCAGCTTGGATGGGTCTGGTGGAAACACCATATATTTT. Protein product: CASSLDGSGGNTIYF.